The source of this T cell receptor beta chain is a study of cytomegalovirus exposure and HLA in healthy donors. It was with 60 Vbeta and 13 Jbeta primers that the PCR ran. Clones were sequenced by immunoSEQ multiplex PCR, and TCRdb holds only the in-frame ones, with some missing. The sample records about 160,000 clones, roughly 78% being singletons. General study results and limits: Among TCR beta chains of equal frequency, HLA-associated ones were more clonally expanded in a later analysis.

As regards this clone: Its antigen remains unknown.

This receptor was identified in a woman aged 50 to 60 in good health and CMV-seropositive. The specimen was PBMCs.

CDR3 region: CASSVGGSDSNQPQHF. CDR3 nucleotide sequence: TGTGCCAGCAGCGTAGGAGGTTCGGATAGCAATCAGCCCCAGCATTTT. The chain uses TRBV9 and TRBJ1-5; D gene ambiguous. V was cut by 0 bases and J by 0 bases, with 10 bases left in between. Germline-derived CDR1 and CDR2 are SGDLS and YYNGEE. This CDR3 contains 16 residues.